A selection of T cell receptor beta chains follows, all from one sample in a study of blood T cell repertoires in COVID-19. The data were produced by immunoSEQ multiplex PCR, yet TCRdb's version contains in-frame clones alone and is incomplete. The profile shows about 180,000 clones, about 85% of them singletons. Material for sequencing was peripheral blood. These receptors were collected from an elderly man with COVID-19, enrolled during active disease. Both conserved end residues are part of each CDR3. A D gene is named only where the DNA matches it firmly. The size entry is marked missing in some rows and otherwise reads once, few, many or a size class.

d_call	v_call	clone_size	j_call	cdr3_aa	cdr3_nt
TRBD2	TRBV3-1/TRBV3-2	-	TRBJ2-5	CASSLAGDLQETQYF	TGTGCCAGCAGTCTCGCGGGGGACCTCCAAGAGACCCAGTACTTC
TRBD1	TRBV6-6	-	TRBJ1-2	CASSYGTGGARNGYTF	TGTGCCAGCAGTTACGGGACAGGGGGCGCCAGAAATGGCTACACCTTC
-	TRBV6-5	-	TRBJ1-4	CASRRTPTNEKLFF	TGTGCCAGCAGGCGGACACCAACTAATGAAAAACTGTTTTTT
TRBD1	TRBV12-3/TRBV12-4	-	TRBJ1-2	CASTRGQGYGYTF	TGTGCCAGCACGAGGGGGCAGGGCTATGGCTACACCTTC
-	TRBV15	-	TRBJ1-5	CATSPGGNQPQHF	TGTGCCACCAGCCCCGGGGGCAATCAGCCCCAGCATTTT
TRBD1	TRBV6-5	-	TRBJ1-2	CASSKSGQGDYGYTF	TGTGCCAGCAGTAAATCGGGACAGGGGGACTATGGCTACACCTTC
-	TRBV12-3/TRBV12-4	-	TRBJ1-1	CASSLGLNTEAFF	TGTGCCAGCAGTCTAGGGCTGAACACTGAAGCTTTCTTT
-	TRBV7-2	-	TRBJ1-2	CASSLLSSHRRGHGYTF	TGTGCCAGCAGCTTACTATCCTCCCACCGAAGGGGCCATGGCTACACCTTC
-	TRBV11-2	-	TRBJ1-2	CASSSFYGYTF	TGTGCCAGCAGCTCCTTCTATGGCTACACCTTC
-	TRBV7-2	-	TRBJ2-5	CASSVLGAETQYF	TGTGCCAGCAGCGTATTGGGGGCAGAGACCCAGTACTTC
-	TRBV11-2	-	TRBJ1-1	CASSLARTNTEAFF	TGTGCCAGCAGCTTAGCCCGGACAAACACTGAAGCTTTCTTT
-	TRBV2	-	TRBJ2-5	CASSVTDRQETQYF	TGTGCCAGCAGTGTAACAGACCGCCAAGAGACCCAGTACTTC
-	TRBV6-5	once	TRBJ1-1	CASSYSWAENTEAFF	TGTGCCAGCAGTTACTCCTGGGCCGAGAACACTGAAGCTTTCTTT
-	TRBV6-5	-	TRBJ2-3	CATRPRADTQYF	TGTGCCACCAGGCCGAGAGCAGATACGCAGTATTTT
-	TRBV28	-	TRBJ1-1	CATPSRPPGGAFF	TGTGCCACCCCCTCGAGGCCCCCGGGAGGGGCTTTCTTT
-	TRBV7-2	-	TRBJ2-5	CASSLWGPGETQYF	TGTGCCAGCAGCTTATGGGGGCCGGGGGAGACCCAGTACTTC
-	TRBV6-5	-	TRBJ2-7	CASIGTVGDEQYF	TGTGCCAGCATTGGAACAGTTGGCGACGAGCAGTACTTC
TRBD1	TRBV15	-	TRBJ1-1	CATGLRDRDRAFF	TGTGCCACCGGGCTAAGGGACAGGGACCGAGCTTTCTTT
-	TRBV7-2	-	TRBJ1-1	CASSFQGGFTEAFF	TGTGCCAGCAGCTTTCAGGGAGGGTTCACTGAAGCTTTCTTT
-	TRBV2	once	TRBJ1-6	CASSDQAGQRDSPLHF	TGTGCCAGCAGTGATCAAGCGGGGCAACGAGACTCACCCCTCCACTTT
-	TRBV7-9	-	TRBJ2-5	CASWGLGRETQYF	TGTGCCAGCTGGGGGCTCGGGCGAGAGACCCAGTACTTC